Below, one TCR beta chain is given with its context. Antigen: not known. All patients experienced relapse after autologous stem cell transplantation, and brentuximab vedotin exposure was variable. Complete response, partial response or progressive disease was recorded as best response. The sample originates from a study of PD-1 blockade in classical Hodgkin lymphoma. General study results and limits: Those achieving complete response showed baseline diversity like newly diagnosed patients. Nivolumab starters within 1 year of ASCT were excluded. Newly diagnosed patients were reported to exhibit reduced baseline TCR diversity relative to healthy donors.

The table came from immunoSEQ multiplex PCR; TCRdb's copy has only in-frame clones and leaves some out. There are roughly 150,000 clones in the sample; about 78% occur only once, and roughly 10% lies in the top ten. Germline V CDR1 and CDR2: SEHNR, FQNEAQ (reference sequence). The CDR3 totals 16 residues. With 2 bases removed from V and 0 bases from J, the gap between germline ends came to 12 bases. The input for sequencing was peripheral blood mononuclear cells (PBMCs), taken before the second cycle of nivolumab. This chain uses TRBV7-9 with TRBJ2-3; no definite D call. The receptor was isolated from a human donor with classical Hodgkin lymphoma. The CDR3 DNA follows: TGTGCCAGCAGCTTAATGCTAGACCCTAGCACAGATACGCAGTATTTT. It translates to CASSLMLDPSTDTQYF.